The entry that follows covers one TCR beta chain sequence. Its antigen remains unidentified. A much larger clone is a single base away; this may be a read error. Germline V gives CDR1 KGHSH, CDR2 LQKENI. This CDR3 spans 12 amino acids. Between the trimmed V and J ends, which lost 1 base and 3 bases, there was a span of 3 bases. The authors ran a second PCR of about 7 to 12 cycles using a sample-barcoded 5' primer and a J-beta primer mix. One entry per CDR3 protein results from TCRdb running MiXCR on the 5' RACE reads. This table holds hundreds of thousands of distinct CDR3 sequences, roughly 50% found once. The data stem from a study of blood T cells in healthy people across ages. Notes on the study in general: It was not known whether donors were CMV positive (a possible confounder of expanded clonotype changes).

V and J are TRBV18 and TRBJ2-5; D is undetermined. The sequence was obtained from a woman between 55 and 75 years old in good health. Sequenced input: blood. The CDR3 region is CASSPLEETQYF. In DNA, the CDR3 is TGTGCCAGCTCACCACTGGAAGAGACCCAGTACTTC. The full variable domain, its missing parts supplied by reference TRBV18 and TRBJ2-5, is NAGVMQNPRHLVRRRGQEARLRCSPMKGHSHVYWYRQLPEEGLKFMVYLQKENIIDESGMPKERFSAEFPKEGPSILRIQQVVRGDSAAYFCASSPLEETQYFGPGTRLLVL.